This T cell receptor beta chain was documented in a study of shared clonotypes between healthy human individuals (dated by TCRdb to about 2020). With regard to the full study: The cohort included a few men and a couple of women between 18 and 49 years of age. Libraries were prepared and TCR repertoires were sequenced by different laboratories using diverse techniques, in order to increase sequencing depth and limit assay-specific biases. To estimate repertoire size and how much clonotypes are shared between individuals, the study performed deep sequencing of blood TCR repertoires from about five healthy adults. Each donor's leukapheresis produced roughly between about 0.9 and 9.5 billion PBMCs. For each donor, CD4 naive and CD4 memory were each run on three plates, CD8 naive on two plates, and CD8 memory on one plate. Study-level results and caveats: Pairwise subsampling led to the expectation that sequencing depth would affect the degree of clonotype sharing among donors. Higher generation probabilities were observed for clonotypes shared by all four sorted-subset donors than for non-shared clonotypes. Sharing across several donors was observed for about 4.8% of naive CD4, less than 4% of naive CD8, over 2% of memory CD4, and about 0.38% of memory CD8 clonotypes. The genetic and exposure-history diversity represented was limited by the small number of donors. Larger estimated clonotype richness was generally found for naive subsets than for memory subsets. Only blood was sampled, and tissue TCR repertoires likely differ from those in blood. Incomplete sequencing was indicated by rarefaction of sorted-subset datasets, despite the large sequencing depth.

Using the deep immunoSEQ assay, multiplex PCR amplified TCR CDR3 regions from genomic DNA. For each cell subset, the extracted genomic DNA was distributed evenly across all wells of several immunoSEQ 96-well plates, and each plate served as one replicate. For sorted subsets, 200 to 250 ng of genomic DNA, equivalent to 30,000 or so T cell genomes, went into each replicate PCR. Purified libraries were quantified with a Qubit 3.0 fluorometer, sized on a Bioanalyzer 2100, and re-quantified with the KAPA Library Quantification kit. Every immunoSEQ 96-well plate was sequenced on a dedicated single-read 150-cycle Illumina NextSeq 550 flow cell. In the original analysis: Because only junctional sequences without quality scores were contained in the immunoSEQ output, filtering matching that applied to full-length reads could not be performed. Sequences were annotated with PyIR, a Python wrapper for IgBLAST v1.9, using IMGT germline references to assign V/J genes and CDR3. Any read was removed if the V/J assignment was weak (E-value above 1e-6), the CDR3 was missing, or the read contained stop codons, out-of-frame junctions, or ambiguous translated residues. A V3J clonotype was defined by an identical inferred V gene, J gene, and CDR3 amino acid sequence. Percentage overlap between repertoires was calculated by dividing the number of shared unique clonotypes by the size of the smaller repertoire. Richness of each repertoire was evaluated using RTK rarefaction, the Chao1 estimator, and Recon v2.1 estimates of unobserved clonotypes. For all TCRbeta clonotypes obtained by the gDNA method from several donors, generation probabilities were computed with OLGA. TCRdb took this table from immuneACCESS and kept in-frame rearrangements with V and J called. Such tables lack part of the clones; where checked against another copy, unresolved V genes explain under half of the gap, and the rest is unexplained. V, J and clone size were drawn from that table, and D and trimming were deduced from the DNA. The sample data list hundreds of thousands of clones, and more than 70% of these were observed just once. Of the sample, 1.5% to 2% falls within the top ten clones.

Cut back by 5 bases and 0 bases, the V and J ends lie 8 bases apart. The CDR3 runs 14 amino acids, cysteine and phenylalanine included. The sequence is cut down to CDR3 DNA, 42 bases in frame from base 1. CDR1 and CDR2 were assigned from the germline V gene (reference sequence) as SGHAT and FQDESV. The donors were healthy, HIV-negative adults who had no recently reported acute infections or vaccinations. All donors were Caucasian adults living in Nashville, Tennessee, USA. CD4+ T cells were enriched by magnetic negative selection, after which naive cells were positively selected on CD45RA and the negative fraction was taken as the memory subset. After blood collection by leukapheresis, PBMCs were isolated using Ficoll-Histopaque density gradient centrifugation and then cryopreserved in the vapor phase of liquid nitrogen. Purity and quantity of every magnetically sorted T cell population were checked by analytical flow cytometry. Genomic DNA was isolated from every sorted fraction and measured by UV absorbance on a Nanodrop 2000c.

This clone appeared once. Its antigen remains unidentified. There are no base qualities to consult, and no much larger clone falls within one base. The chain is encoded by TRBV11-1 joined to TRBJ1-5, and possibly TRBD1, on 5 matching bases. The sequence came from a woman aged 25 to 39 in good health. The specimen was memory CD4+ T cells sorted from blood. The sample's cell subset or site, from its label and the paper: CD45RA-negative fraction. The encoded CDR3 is CASSRTNSNQPQHF. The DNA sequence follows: TGTGCCAGCAGCCGGACAAATAGCAATCAGCCCCAGCATTTT.